The 23 T cell receptor beta chains given below trace back to one sample, sequenced in a study of blood T cell repertoires in COVID-19. Repertoires were generated with immunoSEQ multiplex PCR, while TCRdb's copy carries only in-frame clones and drops some. The repertoire holds some 180,000 clones, 70% to 90% seen once, with over 15% in the top ten. Input material: peripheral blood. All receptors derive from a man aged 50 to 59 with COVID-19, enrolled during active disease.

This chain joins TRBV5-4 and TRBJ1-4; D remains ambiguous. Between the trimmed V and J ends, which lost 7 bases and 8 bases, there was a span of 30 bases. Germline V gives CDR1 SGHNT, CDR2 YYREEE (reference sequence). This CDR3 is 18 amino acids long. The CDR3 is CASYIFGEFGMTQEKLFF. The CDR3 DNA is TGTGCCAGCTACATCTTCGGGGAGTTTGGGATGACCCAAGAAAAACTGTTTTTT.

The V and J genes are TRBV30 and TRBJ2-7, with TRBD2 as a possible D gene (6 bases). Looked up from germline, CDR1 is GTSNPN and CDR2 is SVGIG (reference sequence). V shed 0 bases and J shed 7 bases, with 19 bases lying between them. The CDR3 spans 15 residues. The CDR3 loop is CAWSVDLRERREQYF. The CDR3 DNA sequence: TGTGCCTGGAGTGTAGATTTGCGGGAAAGGAGAGAGCAGTACTTC.

This clone was seen a handful of times. The chain uses TRBV6-5 and TRBJ1-6, with unresolved D. Trimming pared 8 bases from V and 11 bases from J, leaving 19 bases between. The CDR3 contains 14 residues. Germline CDR1 is MNHEY and CDR2 is SVGAGI. The CDR3 sequence is CASHHGGGLAPLHF. In DNA, the CDR3 is TGTGCCAGCCACCACGGAGGCGGGCTGGCACCCCTCCACTTT.

This clone was recorded once. The CDR3 DNA sequence: TGTGCCAGCAGCGTGGGACAGGCTAGCACAGATACGCAGTATTTT. This gives the protein CASSVGQASTDTQYF. The genes are TRBV7-9 and TRBJ2-3; TRBD1 matches 8 bases. This CDR3 comprises 15 residues. Per the germline V gene, CDR1 is SEHNR and CDR2 is FQNEAQ (reference sequence). V trimming: 5 bases; J trimming: 0 bases; junction bases outside the gene matches: 4.

This chain joins TRBV7-9 and TRBJ1-2, with 10 bases fitting TRBD1. CDR1 and CDR2 (germline): SEHNR, FQNEAQ (reference sequence). V trimming: 3 bases; J trimming: 0 bases; junction bases outside the gene matches: 7. The CDR3 consists of 17 residues. The CDR3 DNA follows: TGTGCCAGCAGCTTGACAGGGGGCCGGTTAGCTAACTATGGCTACACCTTC. This codes for CASSLTGGRLANYGYTF.

The chain has TRBV19 and TRBJ1-5, with 9 bases that match TRBD1. V dropped 7 bases and J dropped 2; count of bases not matched to a gene: 9. The CDR3 loop spans 16 amino acids. The germline V gene encodes CDR1 LNHDA and CDR2 SQIVND (reference sequence). The CDR3 nucleotides are TGTGCCAGTACCCCGTACCGGGACAGGGGCAATCAGCCCCAGCATTTT. It encodes CASTPYRDRGNQPQHF. The full variable domain, its missing parts supplied by reference TRBV19 and TRBJ1-5, is DGGITQSPKYLFRKEGQNVTLSCEQNLNHDAMYWYRQDPGQGLRLIYYSQIVNDFQKGDIAEGYSVSREKKESFPLTVTSAQKNPTAFYLCASTPYRDRGNQPQHFGDGTRLSIL.

This clone was seen just once. The chain combines TRBV5-6 with TRBJ1-1, with D perhaps matching TRBD1 (6 bases). V dropped 5 bases and J dropped 0 bases, with 14 bases sitting between them. CDR3 length: 15 residues. CDR1 and CDR2 from the germline V gene are SGHDT and YYEEEE. CDR3: CASSLTDRLNTEAFF. Written as DNA, the CDR3 is TGTGCCAGCAGTTTGACGGACAGATTGAACACTGAAGCTTTCTTT.

DNA of the CDR3: TGTGCCAGCACGTGGCTAGCGGGAGTCGAGCAGTACTTC. Protein product: CASTWLAGVEQYF. J is TRBJ2-7 and V is TRBV2; 10 bases match TRBD2. In germline, CDR1 is SNHLY, CDR2 FYNNEI. The CDR3 runs 13 residues. The V segment lost 7 bases and the J segment 6 bases; nucleotides outside the gene matches: 6.

V gene TRBV19 combines with J gene TRBJ2-3; 8 bases match TRBD2. The CDR3 is 14 amino acids. J was trimmed by 4 bases and V by 3 bases; bases with no gene match: 3. Germline V gene sequence: CDR1 LNHDA, CDR2 SQIVND (reference sequence). The CDR3 here is CASSIVREADTQYF. Here the CDR3 DNA reads TGTGCCAGTAGTATTGTGCGGGAGGCAGATACGCAGTATTTT.

The chain is built from TRBV19 and TRBJ2-3; 7 positions agree with TRBD1. The CDR3 has 17 amino acids. In germline, CDR1 is LNHDA, CDR2 SQIVND (reference sequence). Losses at the gene ends were 9 bases for V and 4 bases for J; bases not matched to a gene: 19. CDR3 amino acids: CASPPAPGQGVADTQYF. The CDR3 coding sequence is TGTGCCAGCCCCCCAGCCCCCGGGCAGGGGGTTGCAGATACGCAGTATTTT.

V gene TRBV7-3 combines with J gene TRBJ2-1; TRBD2 aligns across 9 bases. V lost 7 bases and J lost 9; bases outside the gene matches: 13. Looked up from germline, CDR1 is SGHTA and CDR2 is FQGTGA. The CDR3 sequence is 15 residues long. In DNA form, the CDR3 reads TGTGCCAGCACCCCGGCAGGGACTAGCTTTGTTGAGCAGTTCTTC. It specifies CASTPAGTSFVEQFF.

This clone was picked up one time. The J gene is TRBJ2-1, the V gene TRBV30, with TRBD2 matching 15 bases. The trim removed 8 bases at V and 6 bases at J, leaving 2 bases unmatched. Germline V gene data show CDR1 as GTSNPN and CDR2 as SVGIG (reference sequence). CDR3 length: 13 residues. Written as DNA, the CDR3 is TGTGCCCGGGGACTAGCGGGGGGCAATGAGCAGTTCTTC. It specifies CARGLAGGNEQFF. The full variable domain, with the rest looked up from reference TRBV30 and TRBJ2-1, is SQTIHQWPATLVQPVGSPLSLECTVEGTSNPNLYWYRQAAGRGLQLLFYSVGIGQISSEVPQNLSASRPQDRQFILSSKKLLLSDSGFYLCARGLAGGNEQFFGPGTRLTVL.

The chain carries TRBV12-3 or TRBV12-4 and TRBJ1-2; no definite D call. The length of the CDR3 is 13 residues. Trimming took 2 bases from V and 5 from J, leaving 9 bases between them. The CDR3 region is CASSLTGKYGYTF. The CDR3 bases are TGTGCCAGCAGTTTAACCGGGAAGTATGGCTACACCTTC.

V is TRBV12-3 or TRBV12-4 and J is TRBJ2-5, with a weak D call TRBD1 (6 bases). The germline V and J ends were trimmed by 11 bases and 2 bases, with 12 bases remaining between them. The CDR3 has 12 residues. The CDR3 nucleotides are TGTGCCTCCAGGGGTAGGCAAGAGACCCAGTACTTC. This gives the protein CASRGRQETQYF.

The V gene is TRBV19, the J gene TRBJ2-2; 8 bases align to TRBD1. V lost 6 bases and J lost 2; bases outside the gene matches: 11. The germline V gene has CDR1 LNHDA and CDR2 SQIVND (reference sequence). This CDR3 region has 17 residues. The CDR3 DNA is TGTGCCAGTAGCAAGGGACAGGTCGTCGGTAACACCGGGGAGCTGTTTTTT. This gives the protein CASSKGQVVGNTGELFF.

V usage is TRBV5-4 and J usage is TRBJ1-1; no reliable D call. Between the trimmed V and J ends, which lost 2 bases and 8 bases, there was a span of 13 bases. The length of the CDR3 is 13 residues. The germline gives CDR1 SGHNT, CDR2 YYREEE (reference sequence). The CDR3 reads CASSFILSPEAFF. The CDR3 region has the DNA TGTGCCAGCAGCTTTATTTTAAGCCCCGAAGCTTTCTTT.

The chain is built from TRBV24-1 and TRBJ2-3; 10 bases are shared with TRBD1. The CDR3 covers 14 residues. V shed 5 bases, J shed 7 bases, and the junction held 5 bases outside the gene matches. Germline V CDR1 and CDR2: KGHDR, SFDVKD. CDR3 nucleotide sequence: TGTGCCACCAGTGCGGGACAGGGGATTCATACGCAGTATTTT. Translating gives CATSAGQGIHTQYF.

The rearrangement joins TRBV2 to TRBJ2-5; weak D call: TRBD2 (5 bases). Trimming took 5 bases from V and 0 from J, leaving 13 bases between them. The germline gives CDR1 SNHLY, CDR2 FYNNEI. The CDR3 covers 15 residues. CDR3 amino acids: CASSSGGPNQETQYF. Here the CDR3 DNA reads TGTGCCAGCAGTAGCGGTGGGCCGAACCAAGAGACCCAGTACTTC.

The chain links TRBV2 to TRBJ2-7, with 8 bases matching TRBD2. Germline assignment: CDR1 SNHLY and CDR2 FYNNEI. The CDR3 contains 15 residues. With V trimmed by 4 bases and J by 3 bases, 8 bases remained unmatched. The CDR3 DNA is TGTGCCAGCAGTGTTAGCGGGACTGAGGGCTACGAGCAGTACTTC. Protein product: CASSVSGTEGYEQYF.

The chain joins TRBV12-3 or TRBV12-4 to TRBJ1-1; no reliable D call. V was shortened by 6 bases and J by 4 bases, with 12 bases between the two germline ends. CDR3 length: 13 amino acids. CDR3: CASRRREATEAFF. For the CDR3, the DNA is TGTGCCAGCAGGCGGAGGGAGGCCACTGAAGCTTTCTTT.

This chain links TRBV11-2 with TRBJ2-1, with D possibly being TRBD1 (5 bases). Germline V gene data show CDR1 as SGHAT and CDR2 as FQNNGV. The CDR3 has 18 amino acids. Trimming removed 0 bases from V and 6 bases from J, with 21 bases in between. The CDR3 DNA reads TGTGCCAGCAGCTTAGATAGTTCAGGGTACCCCCTTGGCAATGAGCAGTTCTTC. Translated: CASSLDSSGYPLGNEQFF.

This rearrangement joins TRBV4-1 to TRBJ2-1; 7 positions agree with TRBD2. Germline CDR1 is MGHRA and CDR2 is YSYEKL. The V gene end was trimmed by 1 base and the J gene end by 1 base; junction bases not matched to a gene: 4. The CDR3 is 16 amino acids. CDR3 in amino acids: CASSQVLAASYNEQFF. CDR3 sequence (DNA): TGCGCCAGCAGCCAAGTTCTAGCGGCATCCTACAATGAGCAGTTCTTC.

V gene TRBV6-1 combines with J gene TRBJ2-3, with no clear D. The CDR3 runs 15 residues. The V gene's germline CDR1 is MNHNS and CDR2 SASEGT. Trimming cost V 0 bases and J 2 bases, with 9 bases left between them. The CDR3 loop is CASSEASGFTDTQYF. DNA of the CDR3: TGTGCCAGCAGTGAAGCGTCAGGATTCACAGATACGCAGTATTTT.